The clone carrying this T cell receptor (beta chain) was detected many times. As yet, its antigen is unknown. The data were taken from a study of T cells in Graves' hyperthyroidism and ophthalmopathy. The study, taken as a whole, reports: Peripheral blood also featured most of the thyroid clonotypes expanded above 0.001. Ophthalmopathy was identified by the model a median approximately 6.4 months ahead of onset.

Trimming shortened V by 4 bases and J by 4 bases, and 11 bases separated the two germline ends. CDR1 SGDLS and CDR2 YYNGEE come from the germline V gene. The CDR3 sequence is 14 residues long. Individuals with ophthalmopathy presented a Clinical Activity Score of at least 3, a NOSPECS grade of at least 4 and a duration under 3 months. Diagnosis rested on symptoms, serum thyroxine and TRAb, thyroid ultrasound, and orbital computed tomography. Template material for amplifying TCR beta CDR3 regions consisted of RNA transcripts. First-round RT-PCR of the TCR CDR3 relied on the HTBI primer set. One entry per CDR3 protein, called by TCRdb with MiXCR from the multiplex PCR reads. The data hold over 250,000 distinct CDR3 sequences, with roughly 20% observed a single time.

The sequence was collected from a man aged 25-45 years with Graves' ophthalmopathy. The chain combines TRBV9 with TRBJ2-2; no clear D gene. Sequencing was done on a sample of blood. CDR3 protein: CASSSSPATGELFF. The CDR3, as DNA: TGTGCCAGCAGCTCTTCGCCCGCCACCGGGGAGCTGTTTTTT.